One sample yielded the 26 T cell receptor beta chains listed below, sequenced in a study of CD4 T cells in relation to SARS-CoV-2 and coronaviruses. The antigens these receptors bind are not known. The unexposed donors gave CD4+ T cells in about 2010-2019, prior to COVID-19. After around nine days of culture, CD4+ T cells were isolated. This table comes from immunoSEQ multiplex PCR, and its TCRdb copy is limited to in-frame clones, with some not included. The sample has more than 20,000 clones, more than 60% seen once; the top ten hold roughly 20%. Sequencing input: CD4+ T cells from PBMCs, cultured in vitro. These receptors came from a human donor in good health.

The J gene is TRBJ2-6, the V gene TRBV7-9; D gene ambiguous. V was shortened by 5 bases and J by 2 bases, with 10 bases between the two germline ends. Germline lookup yields CDR1 SEHNR and CDR2 FQNEAQ (reference sequence). The CDR3 is made up of 15 amino acids. The CDR3 loop reads CASSLTTAGANVLTF. The CDR3 region has the DNA TGTGCCAGCAGCCTGACCACGGCTGGGGCCAACGTCCTGACTTTC.

This chain links TRBV5-1 with TRBJ2-3; TRBD2 agrees at 8 bases. V trimming: 0 bases; J trimming: 5 bases; junction bases outside the gene matches: 8. In germline, CDR1 is SGHRS, CDR2 YFSETQ. The CDR3 sequence is 16 residues long. CDR3 region: CASSLADGRAGDTQYF. The DNA for the CDR3 is TGCGCCAGCAGCTTGGCCGACGGGAGGGCCGGAGATACGCAGTATTTT.

To note about this clone: The DNA is left out, because the CDR3 cannot be placed on it with certainty; the CDR3 is given as TCRdb lists it. The chain recombines TRBV6-5 with TRBJ2-5; the D segment call TRBD1 is taken from the table without a DNA check. From its first to its last residue, the CDR3 has 13 amino acids. Per germline, CDR1 MNHEY and CDR2 SVGAGI. CDR3: CASILDRQETQYF.

The chain has TRBV9 and TRBJ2-2, with D perhaps TRBD1 (6 bases). Germline V gene sequence: CDR1 SGDLS, CDR2 YYNGEE. The V end was cut by 0 bases, the J end by 6 bases, with 18 bases between. The CDR3 sequence is 17 residues long. CDR3 bases: TGTGCCAGCAGCGTAGCCGGACAGACCACGCAGGCCGGGGAGCTGTTTTTT. It encodes CASSVAGQTTQAGELFF.

The gene calls are TRBV6-5 and TRBJ2-7, with a tentative D call TRBD2 (6 bases). The germline gives CDR1 MNHEY, CDR2 SVGAGI. CDR3 length equals 15 residues. V was trimmed by 2 bases and J by 3 bases, leaving 14 bases between them. The CDR3, as DNA: TGTGCCAGCAGTTACCCCTCGGCGGGGCACTACGAGCAGTACTTC. The encoded protein is CASSYPSAGHYEQYF.

V and J are TRBV2 and TRBJ2-1; the D gene is possibly TRBD2 (7 bases). Germline V gene data show CDR1 as SNHLY and CDR2 as FYNNEI. V dropped 0 bases and J dropped 8 bases, with 14 bases sitting between them. The CDR3 has 15 amino acids. CDR3 region: CASSEAGGAWYEQFF. CDR3 coding DNA: TGTGCCAGCAGTGAAGCGGGGGGGGCCTGGTATGAGCAGTTCTTC.

This chain links TRBV7-8 with TRBJ1-1, with no clear D. Germline CDR1 and CDR2: SGHVS and FQNEAQ. Trimming pared 3 bases from V and 5 bases from J, leaving 13 bases between. The CDR3 length is 14 residues. The CDR3 region is CASSFGPAWTEAFF. The CDR3 DNA reads TGTGCCAGCAGCTTTGGACCGGCGTGGACTGAAGCTTTCTTT. The full variable domain, rest sourced from reference TRBV7-8 and TRBJ1-1, is GAGVSQSPRYKVAKRGQDVALRCDPISGHVSLFWYQQALGQGPEFLTYFQNEAQLDKSGLPSDRFFAERPEGSVSTLKIQRTQQEDSAVYLCASSFGPAWTEAFFGQGTRLTVV.

The J gene is TRBJ2-1, the V gene TRBV7-2; 7 bases align to TRBD1. There are 12 residues in the CDR3. From germline, CDR1 is SGHTA and CDR2 FQGNSA. J lost 13 bases, V lost 6 bases, and 9 bases had no gene match. The CDR3, as DNA: TGTGCCAGCAGACTAACAGGGGATAAACAGTTCTTC. This codes for CASRLTGDKQFF.

The chain combines TRBV7-2 with TRBJ2-1; 10 bases are a match to TRBD2. V lost 5 bases to trimming and J lost 6 bases; unmatched junction nucleotides: 16. This CDR3 comprises 18 residues. Germline V gene data show CDR1 as SGHTA and CDR2 as FQGNSA. CDR3 loop: CASSPALWERGGLNEQFF. CDR3 in DNA: TGTGCCAGCAGCCCAGCCCTTTGGGAGCGGGGGGGCCTCAATGAGCAGTTCTTC.

The gene calls are TRBV7-2 and TRBJ2-1; TRBD2 matches 10 bases. The CDR3 extends over 15 amino acids. The J segment lost 6 bases and the V segment lost 5 bases, leaving 7 bases of the junction unmatched. In germline, CDR1 is SGHTA, CDR2 FQGNSA. CDR3 in amino acids: CASSPGTSVGNEQFF. The CDR3 coding sequence is TGTGCCAGCAGCCCAGGGACTAGCGTCGGCAATGAGCAGTTCTTC.

The gene calls are TRBV3-1 (or the pseudogene TRBV3-2) and TRBJ2-3; unclear D gene. CDR1 LGHDT and CDR2 YNNKEL come from the germline V gene (reference sequence). With 0 bases removed from V and 14 bases from J, the gap between germline ends came to 15 bases. The CDR3 is 13 residues long. CDR3: CASSQDLSNFRYF. The CDR3 DNA reads TGTGCCAGCAGCCAAGATCTGAGTAACTTTCGGTATTTT.

J is TRBJ2-3 and V is TRBV2, with TRBD1 matching 9 bases. The CDR3 extends over 17 amino acids. The V gene's germline CDR1 is SNHLY and CDR2 FYNNEI. After removal of 6 bases from V and 5 bases from J, the junction contained 15 bases not matched to a gene. In DNA form, the CDR3 reads TGTGCCAGCAGATCTTTCCCGGGACAGGGATTTGGAGATACGCAGTATTTT. This sequence encodes CASRSFPGQGFGDTQYF.

This sequence joins TRBV7-3 and TRBJ2-1, with D perhaps assigned TRBD1 or TRBD2 (5 bases each). Germline CDR1 SGHTA, CDR2 FQGTGA. V was cut by 4 bases and J by 8 bases, with 12 bases left in between. This CDR3 region has 13 residues. CDR3 sequence (DNA): TGTGCCAGCAGCTCGGGGCGTACGGATGAGCAGTTCTTC. Encoded protein: CASSSGRTDEQFF.

V gene TRBV2 combines with J gene TRBJ1-5; D might be TRBD1 (5 bases). The V gene's germline CDR1 is SNHLY and CDR2 FYNNEI. CDR3 length: 15 amino acids. Trimming took off 1 base at V and 3 bases at J, with 10 bases between the two ends. The DNA for the CDR3 is TGTGCCAGCAGTGAAGTTGGGGGATACAATCAGCCCCAGCATTTT. Residues: CASSEVGGYNQPQHF.

The CDR3, as DNA: TGTGCCAGCAGCCAAGATTCCAGGGACTACGAGCAGTACTTC. Its protein product is CASSQDSRDYEQYF. This sequence joins TRBV4-2 and TRBJ2-7; the D gene is possibly TRBD1 (5 bases). Germline lookup yields CDR1 LGHNA and CDR2 YNFKEQ. The CDR3 covers 14 residues. The V gene lost 0 bases and the J gene lost 3 bases, with 9 bases spanning the gap.

The V and J genes are TRBV4-3 and TRBJ2-3; 12 positions match TRBD2. The junction had 3 bases not matched to a gene; V was cut back by 1 base and J by 7 bases. Germline V lookup: CDR1 LGHNA, CDR2 YSLEER. There are 15 residues in the CDR3. CDR3: CASSQVGTSGHTQYF. For the CDR3, the DNA is TGCGCCAGCAGCCAAGTCGGGACTAGCGGGCATACGCAGTATTTT.

CDR3 DNA sequence: TGTGCCAGCAGGAAAGGGGTCAACTACGAGCAGTACTTC. Its protein product is CASRKGVNYEQYF. The V gene is TRBV6-5, the J gene TRBJ2-7, with a possible D match to TRBD1 (5 bases). CDR3 size: 13 residues. Trimming removed 6 bases at V and 3 bases at J, with 12 bases between. CDR1 and CDR2 (germline): MNHEY, SVGAGI.

This chain links TRBV19 with TRBJ1-1; no clear D gene. CDR1 is LNHDA and CDR2 is SQIVND in the germline V gene (reference sequence). The CDR3 has 14 amino acids. The ends were cut back, 7 bases at V and 2 bases at J, with 14 bases in the middle. The CDR3 spells CASKSSADNTEAFF. The CDR3 coding sequence is TGTGCCAGTAAGTCATCGGCGGATAACACTGAAGCTTTCTTT.

The chain uses TRBV19 and TRBJ1-1, with 8 bases identical to TRBD1. Germline CDR1 and CDR2: LNHDA and SQIVND (reference sequence). This CDR3 comprises 14 residues. The V gene end was trimmed by 8 bases and the J gene end by 3 bases; junction bases not matched to a gene: 8. CDR3 sequence: CASWTGFEDTEAFF. The CDR3 DNA follows: TGTGCCAGTTGGACAGGGTTCGAGGACACTGAAGCTTTCTTT.

This clone was observed once. The J gene is TRBJ1-5, the V gene TRBV6-5; the D gene is possibly TRBD1 (5 bases). The CDR3 extends over 13 amino acids. The germline gives CDR1 MNHEY, CDR2 SVGAGI. The V gene lost 6 bases and the J gene lost 2 bases, with 8 bases spanning the gap. CDR3 sequence reads: CASRGDGNQPQHF. The CDR3 nucleotides are TGTGCCAGCAGAGGGGACGGCAATCAGCCCCAGCATTTT.

The chain is built from TRBV5-6 and TRBJ2-1, with D possibly being TRBD1 or TRBD2 (5 bases each). The CDR3 is 15 residues long. Germline lookup yields CDR1 SGHDT and CDR2 YYEEEE. Trimming cost V 2 bases and J 4 bases, with 13 bases left between them. The CDR3 reads CASSLDGTGYNEQFF. The CDR3 DNA reads as TGTGCCAGCAGCTTAGACGGGACCGGGTACAATGAGCAGTTCTTC.

The CDR3 sequence is CASTGTSETQYF. The CDR3 nucleotides read TGTGCCAGCACGGGGACGTCGGAGACCCAGTACTTC. The chain uses TRBV5-8 and TRBJ2-5, with D perhaps TRBD1 or TRBD2 (5 bases each). The CDR3 loop spans 12 amino acids. Germline CDR1 is SGHTS and CDR2 is YDEGEE. The germline V and J ends were trimmed by 6 bases and 5 bases, with 11 bases remaining between them.

By share of the sample, this clone is medium-sized. The chain combines TRBV3-1 (or the pseudogene TRBV3-2) with TRBJ2-5, with 11 bases identical to TRBD2. The CDR3 covers 16 residues. With V trimmed by 1 base and J by 5 bases, 6 bases remained unmatched. Per the germline V gene, CDR1 is LGHDT and CDR2 is YNNKEL (reference sequence). The chain's CDR3 is CASSQVIAGGRETQYF. The DNA for the CDR3 is TGTGCCAGCAGCCAAGTTATAGCGGGAGGGCGGGAGACCCAGTACTTC.

The chain recombines TRBV30 with TRBJ2-3, with 8 positions matching TRBD1. This CDR3 is built from 16 residues. V lost 4 bases to trimming and J lost 0 bases; unmatched junction nucleotides: 9. Germline V gene lookup returns CDR1 GTSNPN and CDR2 SVGIG (reference sequence). The CDR3 nucleotides read TGTGCCTGGACCGCGAATGACAGGGGTAGCACAGATACGCAGTATTTT. Its protein product is CAWTANDRGSTDTQYF.

The V call is TRBV18, the J call TRBJ2-5, with D hard to call. Between the trimmed V and J ends, which lost 2 bases and 0 bases, there was a span of 10 bases. This CDR3 spans 15 amino acids. Germline loops: CDR1 KGHSH, CDR2 LQKENI. The DNA of the CDR3 is TGTGCCAGCTCACCATTTTCTTCGAACCAAGAGACCCAGTACTTC. It encodes CASSPFSSNQETQYF.

The chain links TRBV19 to TRBJ1-5; a possible D gene is TRBD1 (5 bases). Germline V gives CDR1 LNHDA, CDR2 SQIVND (reference sequence). V shed 7 bases and J shed 2 bases, with 15 bases lying between them. This CDR3 is built from 15 residues. In nucleotides, the CDR3 is TGTGCCAGTACGGACTTGGCGGGGGGCAATCAGCCCCAGCATTTT. This codes for CASTDLAGGNQPQHF.